A single sample is the source of the 12 T cell receptor beta chains below, sequenced in a study of shared clonotypes between healthy human individuals. Data came from immunoSEQ multiplex PCR; TCRdb stores just in-frame clones and leaves some out. The profile shows around 700,000 clones, more than 70% of them singletons. Source material: memory CD4+ T cells sorted from blood. The subset was: CD45RA-negative fraction. The receptors come from a woman aged 25 to 39 in good health.

As regards this clone: The same CDR3 also results from other DNA sequences found in this sample. This chain joins TRBV5-1 and TRBJ1-2; 8 bases agree with TRBD1. From germline, CDR1 is SGHRS and CDR2 YFSETQ. The CDR3 is 12 amino acids. V shed 10 bases, J shed 4 bases, and the junction held 6 bases outside the gene matches. CDR3 sequence: CAVHTGGYGYTF. Here the CDR3 DNA reads TGCGCCGTCCACACAGGGGGCTATGGCTACACCTTC. The full variable domain, rest sourced from reference TRBV5-1 and TRBJ1-2, is KAGVTQTPRYLIKTRGQQVTLSCSPISGHRSVSWYQQTPGQGLQFLFEYFSETQRNKGNFPGRFSGRQFSNSRSEMNVSTLELGDSALYLCAVHTGGYGYTFGSGTRLTVV.

About this clone: Other DNA sequences in this sample translate to the same CDR3. V is TRBV5-1 and J is TRBJ1-4, with D perhaps TRBD1 (6 bases). CDR1 is SGHRS and CDR2 is YFSETQ in the germline V gene. CDR3 length equals 16 residues. The V gene lost 3 bases and the J gene lost 0 bases, with 12 bases spanning the gap. CDR3 coding DNA: TGCGCCAGCAGCTACCGACAGGCGGCAACTAATGAAAAACTGTTTTTT. This sequence encodes CASSYRQAATNEKLFF.

The chain links TRBV7-9 to TRBJ2-1, with 14 bases matching TRBD2. Germline V gene sequence: CDR1 SEHNR, CDR2 FQNEAQ (reference sequence). The CDR3 covers 16 residues. The J segment lost 8 bases and the V segment lost 5 bases, leaving 8 bases of the junction unmatched. This CDR3 reads CASSRTSGRWLDEQFF. The CDR3 DNA is TGTGCCAGCAGCCGGACTAGCGGGAGGTGGCTGGATGAGCAGTTCTTC.

A note on this clone: Other DNA sequences in the sample encode the same CDR3. The chain combines TRBV28 with TRBJ1-3; the D is unclear. V was shortened by 5 bases and J by 0 bases, with 2 bases between the two germline ends. Germline CDR1 reads MDHEN; CDR2 reads SYDVKM. There are 12 residues in the CDR3. The CDR3 DNA sequence: TGTGCCAGCAGTCGCTCTGGAAACACCATATATTTT. It translates to CASSRSGNTIYF.

This chain links TRBV5-1 with TRBJ1-1; D is possibly TRBD1 (5 bases). V was pared by 4 bases and J by 7 bases, with 17 bases between. CDR1 is SGHRS, CDR2 YFSETQ, per germline. The CDR3 length is 14 residues. CDR3 bases: TGCGCCAGCAGCCCGGGGACCCCTTCCGGTGAAGCTTTCTTT. Translation gives CASSPGTPSGEAFF. Drawing the rest from reference TRBV5-1 and TRBJ1-1, the complete variable domain is KAGVTQTPRYLIKTRGQQVTLSCSPISGHRSVSWYQQTPGQGLQFLFEYFSETQRNKGNFPGRFSGRQFSNSRSEMNVSTLELGDSALYLCASSPGTPSGEAFFGQGTRLTVV.

This chain uses TRBV7-6 with TRBJ2-7; D is perhaps TRBD1 (5 bases). Looked up from germline, CDR1 is SGHVS and CDR2 is FNYEAQ. This CDR3 comprises 14 residues. V was cut by 4 bases and J by 0 bases, with 10 bases left in between. The CDR3 DNA follows: TGTGCCAGCAGCTCGACCGACAGCTCCTACGAGCAGTACTTC. This gives the protein CASSSTDSSYEQYF.

V is TRBV28 and J is TRBJ2-7, with D tentatively TRBD1 (6 bases). The CDR3 runs 12 residues. Germline CDR1 and CDR2: MDHEN and SYDVKM. The V and J ends lost 10 bases and 0 bases respectively, with 10 bases between them. The CDR3 is CATYRVSYEQYF. CDR3 DNA: TGTGCCACTTACAGGGTCTCCTACGAGCAGTACTTC.

This clone came up many times. This rearrangement joins TRBV6-1 to TRBJ2-3, with 8 bases fitting TRBD2. The CDR3 runs 16 residues. Germline V CDR1 and CDR2: MNHNS, SASEGT. V shed 4 bases and J 3 bases; nucleotides not matched to a gene: 9. In DNA form, the CDR3 reads TGTGCCAGCAGTGGATTTGGACTAGCAGAAACAGATACGCAGTATTTT. Its translation is CASSGFGLAETDTQYF.

The chain carries TRBV4-1 and TRBJ2-3; D could derive from TRBD1 or TRBD2 (5 bases each). The CDR3 sequence is 18 residues long. V shed 0 bases and J shed 5 bases, with 21 bases lying between them. CDR1 MGHRA and CDR2 YSYEKL come from the germline V gene. The DNA for the CDR3 is TGCGCCAGCAGCCAAGAAGCGGTGTCGGGACCTTCGGGAGATACGCAGTATTTT. This gives the protein CASSQEAVSGPSGDTQYF.

V usage is TRBV28 and J usage is TRBJ2-3; TRBD1 might be the D (7 bases). V was shortened by 5 bases and J by 2 bases, with 20 bases between the two germline ends. The CDR3 has 17 amino acids. Germline lookup yields CDR1 MDHEN and CDR2 SYDVKM. This chain's CDR3 is CASSTGVRDFYTDTQYF. CDR3 DNA sequence: TGTGCCAGCAGTACAGGGGTGAGGGACTTTTACACAGATACGCAGTATTTT.

The chain carries TRBV27 and TRBJ1-1; D perhaps matches TRBD1 (6 bases). V was shortened by 6 bases and J by 12 bases, with 17 bases between the two germline ends. The CDR3 consists of 12 residues. CDR1 is MNHEY and CDR2 is SMNVEV in the germline V gene (reference sequence). CDR3 sequence (DNA): TGTGCCAGCAGCCGAGACAGGTCGAGGACTTTCTTT. It encodes CASSRDRSRTFF.

The chain joins TRBV5-1 to TRBJ1-2; 8 bases match TRBD1. The junction had 11 bases not matched to a gene; V was cut back by 4 bases and J by 0 bases. CDR1 and CDR2 from the germline V gene are SGHRS and YFSETQ. This CDR3 region has 17 residues. Written as DNA, the CDR3 is TGCGCCAGCAGCCTTTATCCCGGACAGGGAGCTAACTATGGCTACACCTTC. It yields the protein CASSLYPGQGANYGYTF. The full variable domain, in which reference TRBV5-1 and TRBJ1-2 provide the parts outside the CDR3, is KAGVTQTPRYLIKTRGQQVTLSCSPISGHRSVSWYQQTPGQGLQFLFEYFSETQRNKGNFPGRFSGRQFSNSRSEMNVSTLELGDSALYLCASSLYPGQGANYGYTFGSGTRLTVV.